Below are 31 T cell receptor beta chains sequenced from a single sample in a study of T cells in localized non-small cell lung cancer. Method: immunoSEQ multiplex PCR; TCRdb's copy keeps in-frame clones and lacks some. The sample yields 38,000 or so clones, roughly 85% seen once. The specimen comprised peripheral blood mononuclear cells, sampled before any cancer treatment. These receptor sequences come from a male donor aged 60 or over with stage II lung adenocarcinoma.

This rearrangement joins TRBV28 to TRBJ1-1, with unresolved D. The V end lost 5 bases, the J end lost 8 bases, and 12 bases lay between the germline ends. Germline CDR1 is MDHEN and CDR2 is SYDVKM. The CDR3 runs 12 residues. The CDR3 loop is CASSPPQPEAFF. DNA for the CDR3: TGTGCCAGCAGTCCCCCCCAGCCGGAAGCTTTCTTT. The complete variable domain, with remaining parts taken from reference TRBV28 and TRBJ1-1, reads DVKVTQSSRYLVKRTGEKVFLECVQDMDHENMFWYRQDPGLGLRLIYFSYDVKMKEKGDIPEGYSVSREKKERFSLILESASTNQTSMYLCASSPPQPEAFFGQGTRLTVV.

The rearrangement uses TRBV30 and TRBJ1-2; a possible D gene is TRBD1 (5 bases). V was trimmed by 8 bases and J by 2 bases, leaving 12 bases between them. The CDR3 totals 12 residues. Germline V gene data show CDR1 as GTSNPN and CDR2 as SVGIG (reference sequence). The DNA for the CDR3 is TGTGCCCGCCACGGGGGGAACTATGGCTACACCTTC. Translated: CARHGGNYGYTF.

The chain couples TRBV2 to TRBJ2-5; possible D gene TRBD2, 6 bases. Between the trimmed V and J ends, which lost 2 bases and 7 bases, there was a span of 14 bases. The CDR3 has 14 residues. The germline gives CDR1 SNHLY, CDR2 FYNNEI. In DNA form, the CDR3 reads TGTGCCAGCAGTGAAAGGGGACTGTCAGGGACCCAGTACTTC. Residues: CASSERGLSGTQYF.

The J gene is TRBJ2-3, the V gene TRBV7-2; 14 bases line up with TRBD2. In germline, CDR1 is SGHTA, CDR2 FQGNSA. The CDR3 is 15 amino acids. V trimming: 5 bases; J trimming: 6 bases; junction bases outside the gene matches: 4. The chain's CDR3 is CASSPRLAGGDTQYF. The CDR3 nucleotides are TGTGCCAGCAGCCCTAGACTAGCGGGAGGGGATACGCAGTATTTT.

V and J are TRBV30 and TRBJ1-2, with D maybe TRBD1 (6 bases). This CDR3 is 14 amino acids long. Germline CDR1 GTSNPN, CDR2 SVGIG (reference sequence). Trimming stripped 4 bases from V and 8 bases from J, with 20 bases between. The CDR3 region is CAWKPKAGAGGYTF. DNA of the CDR3: TGTGCCTGGAAACCGAAGGCAGGGGCTGGGGGCTACACCTTC. The variable domain in full, completed from reference TRBV30 and TRBJ1-2, reads SQTIHQWPATLVQPVGSPLSLECTVEGTSNPNLYWYRQAAGRGLQLLFYSVGIGQISSEVPQNLSASRPQDRQFILSSKKLLLSDSGFYLCAWKPKAGAGGYTFGSGTRLTVV.

This CDR3 is CASSGQVDGYTF. The CDR3 DNA sequence: TGTGCCAGCAGTGGCCAGGTGGATGGCTACACCTTC. V is TRBV2 and J is TRBJ1-2; no clear D gene. From germline, CDR1 is SNHLY and CDR2 FYNNEI. The CDR3 runs 12 residues. Trimming took 4 bases from V and 6 from J, leaving 9 bases between them.

This clone was counted a single time. The CDR3 region is CASSPRGARGTEAFF. Here the CDR3 DNA reads TGTGCCAGCTCACCGCGGGGAGCACGGGGAACTGAAGCTTTCTTT. The chain uses TRBV18 and TRBJ1-1; D is undetermined. This CDR3 has 15 amino acids. In germline, CDR1 is KGHSH, CDR2 LQKENI. V was clipped by 3 bases and J by 5 bases, with 16 bases between them.

The chain carries TRBV7-2 and TRBJ2-5; D gene uncertain. This CDR3 spans 12 amino acids. Germline loops: CDR1 SGHTA, CDR2 FQGNSA. V was clipped by 5 bases and J by 5 bases, with 9 bases between them. This CDR3 is CASSADRETQYF. CDR3 nucleotide sequence: TGTGCCAGCAGCGCAGACCGGGAGACCCAGTACTTC.

V and J are TRBV4-2 and TRBJ2-5; 10 bases line up with TRBD2. V was pared by 1 base and J by 7 bases, with 12 bases of the junction left unmatched. There are 17 residues in the CDR3. Germline lookup yields CDR1 LGHNA and CDR2 YNFKEQ. The CDR3, as DNA: TGTGCCAGCAGCCAAGTTGGTCTAGCGGGAGACGGGTGGACCCAGTACTTC. This encodes CASSQVGLAGDGWTQYF.

The rearrangement uses TRBV27 and TRBJ1-6; possible D gene TRBD1, 5 bases. The germline gives CDR1 MNHEY, CDR2 SMNVEV (reference sequence). This CDR3 has 15 amino acids. V lost 2 bases and J 7 bases, leaving 12 bases between the germline ends. CDR3 loop: CASSLEGVGNSPLHF. In nucleotides, the CDR3 is TGTGCCAGCAGTTTAGAAGGGGTAGGGAATTCACCCCTCCACTTT.

About this clone itself: Relative to the germline gene, one junction end is altered; a read error may explain this. The J gene is TRBJ1-2, the V gene TRBV20-1; D gene uncertain. This CDR3 has 11 residues. Looked up from germline, CDR1 is DFQATT and CDR2 is SNEGSKA (reference sequence). The CDR3 spells CSARSGARTSF. CDR3 DNA sequence: TGCAGTGCTAGATCGGGTGCCCGAACGAGCTTC.

Only a few counts were recorded for this clone. The chain recombines TRBV19 with TRBJ1-1; 9 bases agree with TRBD1. Looked up from germline, CDR1 is LNHDA and CDR2 is SQIVND (reference sequence). CDR3 length: 14 amino acids. J gave up 6 bases and V 4 bases, and 6 bases lay outside the gene matches. In DNA, the CDR3 is TGTGCCAGTAGTAAGGGACAGGGAAGGGCTGAAGCTTTCTTT. Residues: CASSKGQGRAEAFF.

The chain recombines TRBV5-5 with TRBJ2-2, with no clear D. Trimming took 3 bases from V and 0 from J, leaving 9 bases between them. CDR1 and CDR2 from the germline V gene are SGHKS and YYEKEE (reference sequence). The CDR3 sequence is 15 residues long. The CDR3 nucleotides read TGTGCCAGCAGCTCTTCGGTCTCGAACACCGGGGAGCTGTTTTTT. This sequence encodes CASSSSVSNTGELFF.

The V gene is TRBV18, the J gene TRBJ2-7; weak D call: TRBD1 (7 bases). Germline V gene sequence: CDR1 KGHSH, CDR2 LQKENI. The CDR3 runs 16 residues. The germline V and J ends were trimmed by 2 bases and 2 bases, with 16 bases remaining between them. CDR3 in DNA: TGTGCCAGCTCACCAACCAGGGGGGATTCCCCCTACGAGCAGTACTTC. It codes for CASSPTRGDSPYEQYF.

This chain links TRBV28 with TRBJ1-2; tentatively, D is TRBD1 (6 bases). This CDR3 is 12 amino acids long. Trimming cost V 10 bases and J 4 bases, with 13 bases left between them. The germline V gene encodes CDR1 MDHEN and CDR2 SYDVKM. CDR3 in amino acids: CATQGRGYGYTF. In DNA form, the CDR3 reads TGTGCCACCCAGGGGAGGGGCTATGGCTACACCTTC.

The chain combines TRBV27 with TRBJ2-1, with a possible D match to TRBD2 (5 bases). With 5 bases removed from V and 6 bases from J, the gap between germline ends came to 11 bases. Germline CDR1 is MNHEY and CDR2 is SMNVEV (reference sequence). The CDR3 is 13 residues long. CDR3 nucleotides: TGTGCCAGCAGTGCGGCCCTAGCCAATGAGCAGTTCTTC. It is translated as CASSAALANEQFF.

This sequence joins TRBV6-5 and TRBJ1-5, with D perhaps TRBD1 (6 bases). The germline gives CDR1 MNHEY, CDR2 SVGAGI. The ends were cut back, 0 bases at V and 4 bases at J, with 13 bases in the middle. This CDR3 is built from 16 residues. The CDR3 loop is CASSYSQGTLNQPQHF. The CDR3, as DNA: TGTGCCAGCAGTTACTCCCAGGGGACCCTAAATCAGCCCCAGCATTTT.

V and J are TRBV10-2 and TRBJ2-5; TRBD2 agrees at 10 bases. The DNA end is more similar to TRBJ2-7, so the J call may be wrong. The CDR3 sequence is 14 residues long. Germline CDR1 is WSHSY and CDR2 is SAAADI. This CDR3 reads CASTRLAGVYEQYF. CDR3 DNA: TGCGCCAGCACAAGGCTAGCGGGAGTTTACGAGCAGTACTTC.

The chain recombines TRBV19 with TRBJ2-7, with 8 bases lining up with TRBD1. Looked up from germline, CDR1 is LNHDA and CDR2 is SQIVND (reference sequence). V dropped 9 bases and J dropped 0; count of bases not matched to a gene: 10. This CDR3 has 15 amino acids. The chain's CDR3 is CASPPGQESSYEQYF. The CDR3 DNA reads TGTGCCAGCCCACCGGGACAGGAATCCTCCTACGAGCAGTACTTC.

CDR3 loop: CASSVGAGSSYEQYF. CDR3 bases: TGTGCCAGCAGCGTAGGGGCAGGGAGCTCCTACGAGCAGTACTTC. The chain employs TRBV9 and TRBJ2-7; D may be TRBD1 or TRBD2 (5 bases each). This CDR3 has 15 amino acids. V lost 0 bases and J lost 0, with 10 bases in between. Germline-derived CDR1 and CDR2 are SGDLS and YYNGEE.

V gene TRBV7-2 combines with J gene TRBJ2-1; 11 positions match TRBD2. Germline CDR1 SGHTA, CDR2 FQGNSA. This CDR3 has 14 amino acids. Trimming at V came to 5 bases and at J to 7 bases, leaving 4 bases not matched to a gene. CDR3 DNA sequence: TGTGCCAGCAGCCCGAGACTAGCGGGGAATGAGCAGTTCTTC. It codes for CASSPRLAGNEQFF.

The J gene is TRBJ2-7, the V gene TRBV28; TRBD2 matches at 9 bases. This CDR3 contains 14 residues. V shed 8 bases and J 1 base; nucleotides not matched to a gene: 6. CDR1 MDHEN and CDR2 SYDVKM come from the germline V gene. The CDR3 coding sequence is TGTGCCAGCGCAATCCTAGCGGGATCCTACGAGCAGTACTTC. Translating it yields CASAILAGSYEQYF.

This clone was counted once. The V gene is TRBV11-2, the J gene TRBJ2-2; D gene uncertain. The CDR3 is 13 amino acids. V shed 5 bases and J shed 8 bases, with 12 bases lying between them. CDR1 and CDR2 (germline): SGHAT, FQNNGV. For the CDR3, the DNA is TGTGCCAGCAGCCTAAAGAGTACGGGGGAGCTGTTTTTT. It is translated as CASSLKSTGELFF.

The sample holds a few counts of this clone. The chain joins TRBV7-8 to TRBJ1-1; 11 bases agree with TRBD1. The CDR3 runs 13 residues. The V and J ends lost 5 bases and 5 bases, in that order; junction bases with no gene match: 1. CDR1 is SGHVS and CDR2 is FQNEAQ in the germline V gene. The DNA of the CDR3 is TGTGCCAGCAGCCGGGACAGGGGGACTGAAGCTTTCTTT. It encodes CASSRDRGTEAFF.

V gene TRBV28 combines with J gene TRBJ1-3; TRBD1 matches at 7 bases. The CDR3 has 18 amino acids. After removal of 3 bases from V and 0 bases from J, the junction contained 11 bases not matched to a gene. Germline-derived CDR1 and CDR2 are MDHEN and SYDVKM. This chain's CDR3 is CASSFISSDRFSGNTIYF. CDR3 DNA sequence: TGTGCCAGCAGTTTTATCTCGTCGGACAGGTTCTCTGGAAACACCATATATTTT.

This clone was seen once. The V and J genes are TRBV29-1 and TRBJ2-3; 15 nucleotides line up with TRBD2. The CDR3 sequence is 17 residues long. Trimming removed 5 bases from V and 2 bases from J; junction bases left unmatched: 8. Germline loops: CDR1 SQVTM, CDR2 ANQGSEA. This CDR3 reads CSVLTGTSGRPTDTQYF. The CDR3 nucleotides read TGCAGCGTTTTAACCGGGACTAGCGGGAGGCCCACAGATACGCAGTATTTT.

This chain links TRBV5-5 with TRBJ1-4, with D possibly TRBD1 on 5 matching bases. The V end was cut by 2 bases, the J end by 8 bases, with 13 bases between. CDR1 is SGHKS, CDR2 YYEKEE, per germline (reference sequence). The CDR3 consists of 14 residues. The CDR3 protein is CASSLIWGNEKLFF. The CDR3 coding sequence is TGTGCCAGCAGCTTAATATGGGGGAACGAAAAACTGTTTTTT.

This chain connects TRBV28 to TRBJ2-1; D call uncertain. Trimming removed 7 bases at V and 8 bases at J, with 9 bases between. Germline CDR1 reads MDHEN; CDR2 reads SYDVKM. The CDR3 extends over 11 amino acids. CDR3: CASIYFDEQFF. CDR3 coding DNA: TGTGCCAGCATTTATTTCGATGAGCAGTTCTTC.

The genes are TRBV28 and TRBJ1-2; D is unresolved. Looked up from germline, CDR1 is MDHEN and CDR2 is SYDVKM. The V end lost 6 bases, the J end lost 8 bases, and 10 bases lay between the germline ends. The CDR3 totals 11 residues. CDR3 residues: CASSTGLGYTF. As DNA, the CDR3 is TGTGCCAGCAGCACTGGCCTCGGCTACACCTTC.

In the case of this clone: The sample contains more than one DNA sequence encoding this CDR3. This rearrangement joins TRBV6-5 to TRBJ1-1; TRBD1 might be the D (6 bases). V gave up 6 bases and J gave up 1 base, with 9 bases separating them. CDR3 length: 13 residues. CDR1 is MNHEY and CDR2 is SVGAGI in the germline V gene. This CDR3 is CASSQQGNTEAFF. Written as DNA, the CDR3 is TGTGCCAGCAGCCAACAGGGGAACACTGAAGCTTTCTTT.

This clone was recorded once. V gene TRBV7-4 combines with J gene TRBJ2-7; TRBD1 might be the D (5 bases). This CDR3 is built from 15 residues. Trimming stripped 1 base from V and 0 bases from J, with 10 bases between. Germline CDR1 and CDR2: SGHVT and SQSDAQ. CDR3 DNA: TGTGCCAGCAGCTTAGAGCAGGGAAGCTCCTACGAGCAGTACTTC. Translated: CASSLEQGSSYEQYF.